This T cell receptor (beta chain) was recorded in a study of graft-versus-host responses after intestinal transplantation. In the study overall: Anti-thymocyte globulin induction preceded roughly 3 years of tacrolimus and steroid maintenance in all recipients. Overall study results and limits: Early post-transplant declines in HvG were associated with peak levels of circulating GvH clones. Detected in recipient marrow were GvH clones, some of which were first observed in ileum or blood. Graft-donor T cell macrochimerism coincided with high graft-versus-host to host-versus-graft clonal ratios in allografts.

This CDR3 has 16 amino acids. V lost 0 bases and J lost 0; bases outside the gene matches: 6. In germline, CDR1 is SQVTM, CDR2 ANQGSEA. About this clone: Antigen: not known.

Generated by immunoSEQ multiplex PCR, the TCRdb table keeps only in-frame clones and is missing some. The sample has approximately 74,000 clones, around 92% seen once. The chain combines TRBV29-1 with TRBJ1-2, with TRBD1 identical over 8 bases. The clonotype originates from a human patient who received an intestinal transplant, so some T cells may come from the graft donor. The material sequenced was PBMCs, taken 98 days after intestinal transplantation. The chain's CDR3 is CSVEDLYRGANYGYTF. In nucleotides, the CDR3 is TGCAGCGTTGAAGATCTTTACAGGGGGGCTAACTATGGCTACACCTTC.